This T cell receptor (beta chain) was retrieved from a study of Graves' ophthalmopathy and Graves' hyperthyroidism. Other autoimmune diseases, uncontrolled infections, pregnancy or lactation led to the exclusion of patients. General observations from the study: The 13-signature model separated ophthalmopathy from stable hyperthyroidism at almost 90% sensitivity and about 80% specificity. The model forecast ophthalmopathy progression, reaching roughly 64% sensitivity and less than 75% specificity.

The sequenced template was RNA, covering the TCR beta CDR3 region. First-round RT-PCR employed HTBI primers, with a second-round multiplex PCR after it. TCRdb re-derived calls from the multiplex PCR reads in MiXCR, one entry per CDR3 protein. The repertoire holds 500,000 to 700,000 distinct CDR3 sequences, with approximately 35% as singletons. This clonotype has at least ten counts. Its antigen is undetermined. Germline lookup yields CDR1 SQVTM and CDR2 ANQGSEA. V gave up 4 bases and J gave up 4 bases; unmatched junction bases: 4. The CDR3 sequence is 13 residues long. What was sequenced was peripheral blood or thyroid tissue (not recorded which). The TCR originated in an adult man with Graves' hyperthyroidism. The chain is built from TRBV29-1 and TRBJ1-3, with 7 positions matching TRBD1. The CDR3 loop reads CSVGQGQGNTIYF. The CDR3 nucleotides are TGCAGCGTTGGACAGGGCCAGGGAAACACCATATATTTT. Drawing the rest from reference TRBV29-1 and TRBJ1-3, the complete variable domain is SAVISQKPSRDICQRGTSLTIQCQVDSQVTMMFWYRQQPGQSLTLIATANQGSEATYESGFVIDKFPISRPNLTFSTLTVSNMSPEDSSIYLCSVGQGQGNTIYFGEGSWLTVV.